These 21 T cell receptor beta chains came from one sample sequenced in a study of control samples from healthy donors and cancer patients. Data came from immunoSEQ multiplex PCR; TCRdb stores just in-frame clones and leaves some out. The repertoire consists of roughly 70,000 clones, with 84% occurring once and the leading ten covering under 30%. The sequenced sample consisted of blood. These receptors all stem from a man aged 50 to 60 in good health.

In this sample, this clone turned up a few times. Sequence at one end of the junction differs from germline and may be a read error. The chain couples TRBV2 to TRBJ2-7, with D tentatively TRBD1 or TRBD2 (7 bases each). The CDR3 spans 11 residues. Germline V gene data show CDR1 as SNHLY and CDR2 as FYNNEI. Written as DNA, the CDR3 is TGTGCCAGCAATGAAGCGGGACAGTCATACTTC. Translating it yields CASNEAGQSYF.

CDR3 bases: TGTGCCAGCAGCGGGGGCCGTCAAGAGACCCAGTACTTC. This gives the protein CASSGGRQETQYF. The V gene is TRBV9, the J gene TRBJ2-5; the D gene is possibly TRBD1 (5 bases). Deletions cut 3 bases from V and 2 bases from J, with 8 bases between. The CDR3 contains 13 residues. Germline V CDR1 and CDR2: SGDLS, YYNGEE.

This clone was seen a few times. The V and J genes are TRBV5-3 and TRBJ1-5; maybe TRBD1 (6 bases). TRBV5-3 is an ORF; its function is uncertain. V lost 4 bases to trimming and J lost 1 base, with 12 bases between them. This CDR3 is 15 amino acids long. Here the CDR3 DNA reads TGTGCCAGAAGCCGAGGGGGAGCAAGCAATCAGCCCCAGCATTTT. It specifies CARSRGGASNQPQHF.

This rearrangement joins TRBV6-2 or TRBV6-3 to TRBJ2-7; D ambiguous. The CDR3 is 13 amino acids. From germline, CDR1 is MNHEY and CDR2 SVGEGT. V shed 2 bases and J shed 0 bases, with 5 bases lying between them. In nucleotides, the CDR3 is TGTGCCAGCAGTTACGGGCTCTCCTACGAGCAGTACTTC. Its translation is CASSYGLSYEQYF.

The V gene is TRBV4-1, the J gene TRBJ1-2; no definite D call. CDR3 length: 15 residues. From germline, CDR1 is MGHRA and CDR2 YSYEKL. V was shortened by 1 base and J by 4 bases, with 13 bases between the two germline ends. In DNA form, the CDR3 reads TGCGCCAGCAGCCAAGTAGGAGACAAGGGCTATGGCTACACCTTC. Protein: CASSQVGDKGYGYTF.

The V and J genes are TRBV5-4 and TRBJ1-1; D is unclear. Germline V gene data show CDR1 as SGHNT and CDR2 as YYREEE (reference sequence). The CDR3 loop spans 15 amino acids. V was cut by 0 bases and J by 1 base, with 10 bases left in between. The CDR3 DNA sequence: TGTGCCAGCAGCTTGGGAGGAGGGAGGAACACTGAAGCTTTCTTT. This gives the protein CASSLGGGRNTEAFF.

The J gene is TRBJ2-1, the V gene TRBV16; TRBD1 matches at 10 bases. The CDR3 is 16 amino acids. The germline gives CDR1 KGHSY, CDR2 FQNENV. Losses at the gene ends were 1 base for V and 9 bases for J; bases not matched to a gene: 9. This chain's CDR3 is CASSQFGDRGSVEQFF. CDR3 DNA: TGTGCCAGCAGCCAATTCGGGGACAGGGGATCGGTTGAGCAGTTCTTC. The complete variable domain, with remaining parts taken from reference TRBV16 and TRBJ2-1, reads GEEVAQTPKHLVRGEGQKAKLYCAPIKGHSYVFWYQQVLKNEFKFLISFQNENVFDETGMPKERFSAKCLPNSPCSLEIQATKLEDSAVYFCASSQFGDRGSVEQFFGPGTRLTVL.

The chain has TRBV19 and TRBJ1-5; D remains unclear. From germline, CDR1 is LNHDA and CDR2 SQIVND (reference sequence). The CDR3 loop spans 14 amino acids. V lost 7 bases to trimming and J lost 11 bases, with 21 bases between them. The CDR3 DNA follows: TGTGCCAGTAAGTTTTTCGGCTCAATTTCAACCCAGCATTTT. It translates to CASKFFGSISTQHF. The complete variable domain, with remaining parts taken from reference TRBV19 and TRBJ1-5, reads DGGITQSPKYLFRKEGQNVTLSCEQNLNHDAMYWYRQDPGQGLRLIYYSQIVNDFQKGDIAEGYSVSREKKESFPLTVTSAQKNPTAFYLCASKFFGSISTQHFGDGTRLSIL.

The J gene is TRBJ1-2, the V gene TRBV6-5, with D possibly being TRBD1 (6 bases). Trimming shortened V by 2 bases and J by 7 bases, and 14 bases separated the two germline ends. The CDR3 is made up of 14 amino acids. Germline assignment: CDR1 MNHEY and CDR2 SVGAGI. The CDR3 here is CASSYNRGAGGYTF. For the CDR3, the DNA is TGTGCCAGCAGTTACAATCGGGGGGCGGGTGGCTACACCTTC.

The V gene is TRBV25-1, the J gene TRBJ1-1, with 10 bases identical to TRBD1. From germline, CDR1 is MGHDK and CDR2 SYGVNS. There are 16 residues in the CDR3. Losses at the gene ends were 4 bases for V and 8 bases for J; bases not matched to a gene: 13. CDR3 amino acids: CASSASRGDRGLEAFF. As DNA, the CDR3 is TGTGCCAGCAGTGCGTCCAGGGGAGACAGGGGGCTAGAAGCTTTCTTT.

The rearrangement joins TRBV10-2 to TRBJ1-2; D uncertain. CDR1 and CDR2 from the germline V gene are WSHSY and SAAADI. V dropped 3 bases and J dropped 2 bases, with 13 bases sitting between them. The length of the CDR3 is 15 residues. CDR3 loop: CASSELRQLNYGYTF. CDR3 DNA sequence: TGCGCCAGCAGTGAATTACGGCAGCTCAACTATGGCTACACCTTC.

The chain recombines TRBV12-3 or TRBV12-4 with TRBJ1-6; no definite D call. The CDR3 has 12 residues. Between the trimmed V and J ends, which lost 6 bases and 11 bases, there was a span of 11 bases. The CDR3 bases are TGTGCCAGCAGACCTCACGGGGCACCCCTCCACTTT. It yields the protein CASRPHGAPLHF.

The genes are TRBV24-1 and TRBJ1-4; 7 bases align to TRBD1. The CDR3 is made up of 14 amino acids. Germline CDR1 is KGHDR and CDR2 is SFDVKD. The ends lost 4 bases at V and 7 bases at J; junction bases unmatched: 5. The CDR3 DNA reads TGTGCCACCAGTGAAACAGGGGCTGGTGAAAAACTGTTTTTT. Translating gives CATSETGAGEKLFF.

The genes are TRBV30 and TRBJ2-2, with a tentative D call TRBD1 (6 bases). This CDR3 comprises 15 residues. V dropped 1 base and J dropped 6 bases, with 15 bases sitting between them. Germline values: CDR1 GTSNPN, CDR2 SVGIG (reference sequence). The CDR3 coding sequence is TGTGCCTGGAGTGCAGGGGCCTGGTACCCCGGGGAGCTGTTTTTT. Its translation is CAWSAGAWYPGELFF.

The V gene is TRBV7-3, the J gene TRBJ2-5; 7 bases fit TRBD1. The CDR3 has 16 amino acids. In germline, CDR1 is SGHTA, CDR2 FQGTGA. V lost 5 bases, J lost 4 bases, and 13 bases stayed unmatched. The CDR3 protein is CASSLSTGTRVETQYF. Here the CDR3 DNA reads TGTGCCAGCAGCCTCTCGACAGGGACACGAGTAGAGACCCAGTACTTC.

The rearrangement links TRBV5-4 to TRBJ2-1; maybe TRBD2 (6 bases). With 4 bases removed from V and 0 bases from J, the gap between germline ends came to 8 bases. CDR3 length: 14 residues. From germline, CDR1 is SGHNT and CDR2 YYREEE (reference sequence). The CDR3 sequence: CASSRRGSYNEQFF. CDR3 DNA: TGTGCCAGCAGCAGGCGGGGCTCCTACAATGAGCAGTTCTTC.

The chain uses TRBV28 and TRBJ1-6; 9 nucleotides line up with TRBD1. In germline, CDR1 is MDHEN, CDR2 SYDVKM. V lost 1 base, J lost 6 bases, and 7 bases stayed unmatched. This CDR3 spans 17 amino acids. The CDR3 DNA reads as TGTGCCAGCAGTTTATCGGACAGGGGCGTAATTAATTCACCCCTCCACTTT. Amino acid sequence: CASSLSDRGVINSPLHF.

V is TRBV27 and J is TRBJ2-2; D is undetermined. This CDR3 has 11 amino acids. The V end was cut by 4 bases, the J end by 3 bases, with 0 bases between. CDR1 is MNHEY, CDR2 SMNVEV, per germline (reference sequence). CDR3 nucleotide sequence: TGTGCCAGCAGTTACACCGGGGAGCTGTTTTTT. Translated, it gives CASSYTGELFF.

V and J are TRBV30 and TRBJ2-7; D assignment may be TRBD1 or TRBD2 (8 bases each). The CDR3 has 13 amino acids. Trimming removed 5 bases at V and 4 bases at J, with 15 bases between. Looked up from germline, CDR1 is GTSNPN and CDR2 is SVGIG (reference sequence). The CDR3: CAWGQGLGYEQYF. The CDR3 DNA sequence: TGTGCCTGGGGACAGGGACTAGGTTACGAGCAGTACTTC.

This clone occurred once. The chain has TRBV7-6 and TRBJ2-5; 8 nucleotides align to TRBD1. CDR3 size: 17 residues. Losses at the gene ends were 5 bases for V and 5 bases for J; bases not matched to a gene: 16. CDR1 and CDR2 from the germline V gene are SGHVS and FNYEAQ. The CDR3 here is CASSPGQGGLRSETQYF. The CDR3 bases are TGTGCCAGCAGCCCCGGACAGGGAGGTCTTCGTTCGGAGACCCAGTACTTC. The whole variable domain, filled in from reference TRBV7-6 and TRBJ2-5, reads GAGVSQSPRYKVTKRGQDVALRCDPISGHVSLYWYRQALGQGPEFLTYFNYEAQQDKSGLPNDRFSAERPEGSISTLTIQRTEQRDSAMYRCASSPGQGGLRSETQYFGPGTRLLVL.

The rearrangement joins TRBV19 to TRBJ2-3, with 7 positions matching TRBD1. CDR1 and CDR2 from the germline V gene are LNHDA and SQIVND (reference sequence). CDR3 size: 15 residues. The V and J ends lost 9 bases and 5 bases, in that order; junction bases with no gene match: 14. CDR3 bases: TGTGCCAGCCTACATTACGGGGACAGTGGAGATACGCAGTATTTT. Its protein is CASLHYGDSGDTQYF.